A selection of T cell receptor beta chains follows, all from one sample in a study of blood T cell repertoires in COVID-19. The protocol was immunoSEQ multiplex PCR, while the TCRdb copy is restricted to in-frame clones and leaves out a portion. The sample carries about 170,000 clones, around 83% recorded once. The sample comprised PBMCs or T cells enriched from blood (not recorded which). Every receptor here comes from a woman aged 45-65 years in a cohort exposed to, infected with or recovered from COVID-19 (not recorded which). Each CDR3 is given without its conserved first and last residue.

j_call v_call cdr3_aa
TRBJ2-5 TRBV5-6 ASSWTSSETQY
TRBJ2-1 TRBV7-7 ASSFDRAPSNEQF
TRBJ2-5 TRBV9 ASSVGMAGETQY
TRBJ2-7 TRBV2 ASSEAFSLAGTYEQY
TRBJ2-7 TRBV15 ATSSAGVGFYEQY
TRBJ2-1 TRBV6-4 ASTYGGGLAGPSSYNEQF
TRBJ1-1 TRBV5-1 ASSLGPGGNTEAF
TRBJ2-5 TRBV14 ASSPASGSRETQY
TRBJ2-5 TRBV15 ATSVITGREETQY
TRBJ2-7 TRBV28 ASSETSPGTGGAYEQY
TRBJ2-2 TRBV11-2 ASSLYRPGLGVSGELF
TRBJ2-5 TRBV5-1 ASSFSTGVQETQY